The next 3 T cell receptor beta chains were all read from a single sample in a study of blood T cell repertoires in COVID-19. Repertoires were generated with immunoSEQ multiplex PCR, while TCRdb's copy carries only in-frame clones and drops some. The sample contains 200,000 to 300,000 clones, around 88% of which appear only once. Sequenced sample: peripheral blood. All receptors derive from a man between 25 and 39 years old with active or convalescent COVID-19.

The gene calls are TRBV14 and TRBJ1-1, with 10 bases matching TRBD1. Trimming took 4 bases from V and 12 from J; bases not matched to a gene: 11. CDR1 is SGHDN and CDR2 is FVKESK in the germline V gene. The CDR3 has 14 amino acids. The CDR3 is CASSPRQGAVKTFF. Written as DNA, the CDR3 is TGTGCCAGCAGCCCACGACAGGGGGCGGTGAAAACTTTCTTT.

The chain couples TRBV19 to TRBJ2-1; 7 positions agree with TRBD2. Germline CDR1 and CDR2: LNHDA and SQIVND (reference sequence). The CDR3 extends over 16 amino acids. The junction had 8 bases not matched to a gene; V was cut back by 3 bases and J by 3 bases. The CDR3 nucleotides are TGTGCCAGTAGTATTTCGGCGGGGGTTCTCTACAATGAGCAGTTCTTC. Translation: CASSISAGVLYNEQFF. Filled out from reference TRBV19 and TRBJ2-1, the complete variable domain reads DGGITQSPKYLFRKEGQNVTLSCEQNLNHDAMYWYRQDPGQGLRLIYYSQIVNDFQKGDIAEGYSVSREKKESFPLTVTSAQKNPTAFYLCASSISAGVLYNEQFFGPGTRLTVL.

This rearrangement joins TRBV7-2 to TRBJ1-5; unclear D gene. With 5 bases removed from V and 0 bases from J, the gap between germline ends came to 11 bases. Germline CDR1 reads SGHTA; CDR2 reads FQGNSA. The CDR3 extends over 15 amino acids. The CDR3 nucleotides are TGTGCCAGCAGCGACCGGGTCAATAGCAATCAGCCCCAGCATTTT. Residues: CASSDRVNSNQPQHF. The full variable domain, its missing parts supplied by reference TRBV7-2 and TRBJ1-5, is GAGVSQSPSNKVTEKGKDVELRCDPISGHTALYWYRQSLGQGLEFLIYFQGNSAPDKSGLPSDRFSAERTGGSVSTLTIQRTQQEDSAVYLCASSDRVNSNQPQHFGDGTRLSIL.